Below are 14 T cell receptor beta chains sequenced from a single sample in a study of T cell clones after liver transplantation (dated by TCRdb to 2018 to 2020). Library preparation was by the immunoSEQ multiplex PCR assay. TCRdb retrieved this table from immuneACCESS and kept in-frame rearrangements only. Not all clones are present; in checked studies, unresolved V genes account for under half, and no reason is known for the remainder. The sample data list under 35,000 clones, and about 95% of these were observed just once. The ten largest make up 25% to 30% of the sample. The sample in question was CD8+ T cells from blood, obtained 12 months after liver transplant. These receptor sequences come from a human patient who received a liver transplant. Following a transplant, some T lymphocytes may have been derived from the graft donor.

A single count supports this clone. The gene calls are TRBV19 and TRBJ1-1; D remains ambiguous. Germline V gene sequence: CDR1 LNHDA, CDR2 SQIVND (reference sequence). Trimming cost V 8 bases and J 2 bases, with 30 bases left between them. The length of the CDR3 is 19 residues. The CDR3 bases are TGTGCCAGTCGCATCCTCTGGGCGGTGACCCCGATCGACAACACTGAAGCTTTCTTT. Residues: CASRILWAVTPIDNTEAFF.

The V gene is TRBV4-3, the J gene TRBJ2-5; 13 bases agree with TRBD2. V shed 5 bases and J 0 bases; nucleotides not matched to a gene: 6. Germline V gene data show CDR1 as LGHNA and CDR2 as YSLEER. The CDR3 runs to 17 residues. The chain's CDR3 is CASSEWTSGRNQETQYF. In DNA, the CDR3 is TGCGCCAGCAGCGAGTGGACTAGCGGGAGAAACCAAGAGACCCAGTACTTC.

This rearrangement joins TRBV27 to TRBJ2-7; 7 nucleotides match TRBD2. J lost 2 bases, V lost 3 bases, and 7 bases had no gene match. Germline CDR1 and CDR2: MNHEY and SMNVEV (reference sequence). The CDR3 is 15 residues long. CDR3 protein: CASSLVLADPYEQYF. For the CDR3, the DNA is TGTGCCAGCAGTTTGGTCCTAGCGGATCCCTACGAGCAGTACTTC.

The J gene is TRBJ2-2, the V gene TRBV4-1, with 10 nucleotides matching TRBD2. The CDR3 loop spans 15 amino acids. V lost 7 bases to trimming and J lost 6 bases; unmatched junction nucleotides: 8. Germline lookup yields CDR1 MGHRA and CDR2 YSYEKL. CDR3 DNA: TGCGCCAGCATGGCTAGCGGGAGTCGTTCCGGGGAGCTGTTTTTT. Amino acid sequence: CASMASGSRSGELFF.

CDR3 sequence: CASSVEDSSTYGYTF. In nucleotides, the CDR3 is TGTGCCAGCAGCGTAGAAGACAGCTCTACCTATGGCTACACCTTC. The rearrangement links TRBV9 to TRBJ1-2; TRBD1 is a possible D gene (5 bases). Germline assignment: CDR1 SGDLS and CDR2 YYNGEE. V was trimmed by 0 bases and J by 4 bases, leaving 13 bases between them. This CDR3 contains 15 residues.

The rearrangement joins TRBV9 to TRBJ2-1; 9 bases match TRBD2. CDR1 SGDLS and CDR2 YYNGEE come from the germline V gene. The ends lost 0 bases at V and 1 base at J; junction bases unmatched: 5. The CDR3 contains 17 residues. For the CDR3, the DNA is TGTGCCAGCAGCGTAGGCGTCGGACTAGCGTCCTACAATGAGCAGTTCTTC. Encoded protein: CASSVGVGLASYNEQFF.

CDR3 DNA sequence: TGTGCCAGCTCACCAACAGGCCCACATACTCCCTACGAGCAGTACTTC. Translating gives CASSPTGPHTPYEQYF. The V and J genes are TRBV18 and TRBJ2-7; TRBD1 might be the D (5 bases). V was clipped by 2 bases and J by 2 bases, with 16 bases between them. The CDR3 totals 16 residues. The germline gives CDR1 KGHSH, CDR2 LQKENI.

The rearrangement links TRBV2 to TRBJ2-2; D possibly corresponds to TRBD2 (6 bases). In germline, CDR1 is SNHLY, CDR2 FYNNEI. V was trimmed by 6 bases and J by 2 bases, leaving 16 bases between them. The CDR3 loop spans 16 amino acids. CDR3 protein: CASSPSTGGNTGELFF. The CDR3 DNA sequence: TGTGCCAGCAGCCCCTCGACCGGGGGAAACACCGGGGAGCTGTTTTTT. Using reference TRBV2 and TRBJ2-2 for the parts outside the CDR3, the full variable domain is EPEVTQTPSHQVTQMGQEVILRCVPISNHLYFYWYRQILGQKVEFLVSFYNNEISEKSEIFDDQFSVERPDGSNFTLKIRSTKLEDSAMYFCASSPSTGGNTGELFFGEGSRLTVL.

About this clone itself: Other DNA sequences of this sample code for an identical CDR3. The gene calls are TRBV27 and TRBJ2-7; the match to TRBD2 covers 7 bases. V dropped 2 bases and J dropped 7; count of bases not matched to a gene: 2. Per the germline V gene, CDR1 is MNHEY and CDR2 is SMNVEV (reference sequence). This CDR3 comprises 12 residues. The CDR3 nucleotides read TGTGCCAGCAGTTTAACCGGGGGGGAGCAGTACTTC. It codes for CASSLTGGEQYF.

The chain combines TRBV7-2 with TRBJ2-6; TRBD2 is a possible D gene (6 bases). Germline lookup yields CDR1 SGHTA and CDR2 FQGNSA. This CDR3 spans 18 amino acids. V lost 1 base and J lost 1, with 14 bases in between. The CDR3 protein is CASSLVLGGSSGANVLTF. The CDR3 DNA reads TGTGCCAGCAGCTTAGTATTGGGGGGAAGTTCTGGGGCCAACGTCCTGACTTTC. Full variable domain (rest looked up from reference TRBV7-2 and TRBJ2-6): GAGVSQSPSNKVTEKGKDVELRCDPISGHTALYWYRQSLGQGLEFLIYFQGNSAPDKSGLPSDRFSAERTGGSVSTLTIQRTQQEDSAVYLCASSLVLGGSSGANVLTFGAGSRLTVL.

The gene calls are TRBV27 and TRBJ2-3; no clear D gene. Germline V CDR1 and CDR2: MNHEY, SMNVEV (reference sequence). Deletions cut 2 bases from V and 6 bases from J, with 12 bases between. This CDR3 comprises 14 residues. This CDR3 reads CASSLVADQDTQYF. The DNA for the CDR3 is TGTGCCAGCAGTTTAGTGGCCGACCAGGATACGCAGTATTTT.

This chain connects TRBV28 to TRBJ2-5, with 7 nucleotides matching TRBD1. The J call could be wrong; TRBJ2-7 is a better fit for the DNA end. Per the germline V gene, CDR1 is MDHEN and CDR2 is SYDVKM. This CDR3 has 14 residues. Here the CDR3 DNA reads TGTGCCAGCAGTTGGGACCGGGACAGCTACGAGCAGTACTTC. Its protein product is CASSWDRDSYEQYF.

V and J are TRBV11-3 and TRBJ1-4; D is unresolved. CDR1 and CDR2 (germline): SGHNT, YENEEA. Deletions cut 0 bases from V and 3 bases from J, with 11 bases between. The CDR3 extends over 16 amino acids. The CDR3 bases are TGTGCCAGCAGCTTAGATCGTGCAGCTGCTAATGAAAAACTGTTTTTT. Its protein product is CASSLDRAAANEKLFF.

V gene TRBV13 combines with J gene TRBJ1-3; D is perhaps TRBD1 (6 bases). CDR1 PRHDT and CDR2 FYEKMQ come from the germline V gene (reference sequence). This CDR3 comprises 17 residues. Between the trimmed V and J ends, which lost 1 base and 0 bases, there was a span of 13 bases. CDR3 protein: CASSLDRGAISGNTIYF. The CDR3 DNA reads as TGTGCCAGCAGCTTAGACCGGGGGGCTATCTCTGGAAACACCATATATTTT.